Listed below are T cell receptor beta chains from one sample, sequenced in a study of CD8 T cells in Susac syndrome. TCRdb passed the immunoSEQ multiplex PCR reads through MiXCR, listing each CDR3 protein once. Of some 150,000 distinct CDR3 sequences in the sample, 85% to 95% were seen once. The sequenced sample consisted of CD4+ T cells from PBMCs. The source is a human donor with Susac syndrome. The CDR3 runs from the conserved cysteine through the conserved F or W. The D gene is left open where the match is weak. The listing skips clone size in some rows; elsewhere it reads once, few, many or a size class.

v_gene,j_gene,d_gene,abundance,CDR3nt,CDR3aa
TRBV25-1,TRBJ2-3,-,-,TGTGCCAGCAGTGGTAGGGGCGGAGCCACCCTAGGCACAGATACGCAGTATTTT,CASSGRGGATLGTDTQYF
TRBV30,TRBJ2-5,-,-,TGTGCCTGGAACCGGGAGAGCGTTCAAGAGACCCAGTACTTC,CAWNRESVQETQYF
TRBV20-1,TRBJ2-1,-,once,TGCAGTGCTAGGACAGGAATCAATGAGCAGTTCTTC,CSARTGINEQFF
TRBV29-1,TRBJ1-2,TRBD1,-,TGCAGCGTTGAACGTCCAGGGGGCAGCTATGGCTACACCTTC,CSVERPGGSYGYTF
TRBV12-3/TRBV12-4,TRBJ1-1,-,-,TGTGCCAGCAGTTTACGTCCGACACTGAACACTGAAGCTTTCTTT,CASSLRPTLNTEAFF
TRBV5-4,TRBJ2-4,-,-,TGTGCCAGCAGCTTAAACACAGGGGCCAAAAACATTCAGTACTTC,CASSLNTGAKNIQYF
TRBV7-8,TRBJ2-2,-,-,TGTGCCAGCAGCTTAGTAGAGGGAATCGGGGAGCTGTTTTTT,CASSLVEGIGELFF
TRBV20-1,TRBJ1-2,TRBD1,-,TGCAGTGCTAGAACCCCGGGGGGACAGGGAACCGGCACCTTC,CSARTPGGQGTGTF
TRBV28,TRBJ1-2,-,-,TGTGCCAGCAACGAGGGGCGGAACTATGGCTACACCTTC,CASNEGRNYGYTF
TRBV7-9,TRBJ2-7,-,-,TGTGCCAGCAGCGAACCGGGACACGGCAACGAGCAGTACTTC,CASSEPGHGNEQYF
TRBV5-1,TRBJ2-7,-,-,TGCGCCAGCAGCCCGCCACGGATGGGCGAGCAGTACTTC,CASSPPRMGEQYF
TRBV20-1,TRBJ2-5,-,-,TGCAGTGCTATAGAGACCCAGTACTTC,CSAIETQYF
TRBV20-1,TRBJ1-5,TRBD1,-,TGCAGTGCTCCCTGGACAGGTCTTTCGAATCAGCCCCAGCATTTT,CSAPWTGLSNQPQHF
TRBV9,TRBJ1-1,-,-,TGTGCCAGCAGCGTAGGACATATGAACACTGAAGCTTTCTTT,CASSVGHMNTEAFF
TRBV2,TRBJ2-1,TRBD2,-,TGTGCCAGCAGTCCTTCGCGGGGGGGTCCGACTGAGCAGTTCTTC,CASSPSRGGPTEQFF
TRBV12-3/TRBV12-4,TRBJ2-2,TRBD1,-,TGTGCCAGCAGTTTCAGGGGGCGAAACACCGGGGAGCTGTTTTTT,CASSFRGRNTGELFF
TRBV20-1,TRBJ2-3,-,-,TGCAGTGCTCCCCAACGCCTCTCATCGACCTCAGATACGCAGTATTTT,CSAPQRLSSTSDTQYF
TRBV20-1,TRBJ1-4,TRBD1,-,TGCAGTGCTAGAGATACACAGGGGCGAGGAGAAAAACTGTTTTTT,CSARDTQGRGEKLFF
TRBV4-1,TRBJ1-2,-,-,TGCGCCAGCAGCCAAGAGTGGGGGGAAGGCTACACCTTC,CASSQEWGEGYTF
TRBV20-1,TRBJ2-1,TRBD2,once,TGCAGTGCTTCACGAACCGGGACTAGCTCCTACAATGAGCAGTTCTTC,CSASRTGTSSYNEQFF
TRBV4-1,TRBJ2-1,-,-,TGCGCCAGCAGCCAAGAGATTAGCGGACCCTACAATGAGCAGTTCTTC,CASSQEISGPYNEQFF
TRBV9,TRBJ2-3,-,-,TGTGCCAGCAGCCCGAGAGGGTCGTTCCCAGATACGCAGTATTTT,CASSPRGSFPDTQYF
TRBV28,TRBJ2-7,-,-,TGTGCCAGCAGTTTAGGTAGATACGAGCAGTACTTC,CASSLGRYEQYF
TRBV5-1,TRBJ2-7,TRBD2,-,TGCGCCAGCAGCCCAGGGACTAGCGGGGTAAACTACGAGCAGTACTTC,CASSPGTSGVNYEQYF
TRBV20-1,TRBJ1-1,-,-,TGCAGTGCTAGAGATCAAATGGGGAAGAACACTGAAGCTTTCTTT,CSARDQMGKNTEAFF
TRBV9,TRBJ1-2,TRBD1,-,TGTGCCAGCCGACAGGGACAGGCGGCTAACTATGGCTACACCTTC,CASRQGQAANYGYTF
TRBV20-1,TRBJ2-1,-,-,TGCAGTGCTAGAGAAGACGGAGGGGGCAATGAGCAGTTCTTC,CSAREDGGGNEQFF
TRBV25-1,TRBJ2-5,-,-,TGTGCCAGCAGCTGGGATCAGGAGACCCAGTACTTC,CASSWDQETQYF
TRBV20-1,TRBJ1-6,-,-,TGCAGTGCTAGAGAAGACAGGTCTTATTCACCCCTCCACTTT,CSAREDRSYSPLHF
TRBV5-6,TRBJ2-5,-,-,TGTGCCAGCAGCTCGTCGGACGGTTCGGAGACCCAGTACTTC,CASSSSDGSETQYF
TRBV30,TRBJ2-3,TRBD2,-,TGTGCCTGGACCCGCTTGACTAGCGGGGGGTTTAGCACAGATACGCAGTATTTT,CAWTRLTSGGFSTDTQYF
TRBV9,TRBJ2-1,-,-,TGTGCCAGCAGCCCGAGCCCCGAATACAATGAGCAGTTCTTC,CASSPSPEYNEQFF
TRBV3-1,TRBJ2-7,TRBD2,-,TGTGCCAGCAGCCTCGGACTAGCGGGAGGTGCCCGCGAGCAGTACTTC,CASSLGLAGGAREQYF
TRBV28,TRBJ1-1,TRBD1,-,TGTGCCAGCAGATCACAGGGGGGCACTGAAGCTTTCTTT,CASRSQGGTEAFF
TRBV30,TRBJ2-7,-,-,TGTGCCTGGAGGCCCCGAGCAGGCTCCTACGAGCAGTACTTC,CAWRPRAGSYEQYF
TRBV29-1,TRBJ2-2,-,-,TGCAGCGTTAAACGGGGGACAGCTAACACCGGGGAGCTGTTTTTT,CSVKRGTANTGELFF
TRBV9,TRBJ2-5,TRBD2,-,TGTGCCAGCAGCGAGGGGCTAGCGGGAGGGCTACAAGAGACCCAGTACTTC,CASSEGLAGGLQETQYF
TRBV14,TRBJ1-5,-,-,TGTGCCAGCAGCCAAAAGGTCAGGCCCTGCAATCAGCCCCAGCATTTT,CASSQKVRPCNQPQHF
TRBV12-3/TRBV12-4,TRBJ1-1,-,-,TGTGCCAGCAGTCCGGTCGGGGGTGCCACTGAAGCTTTCTTT,CASSPVGGATEAFF
TRBV3-1,TRBJ2-5,-,-,TGTGCCAGCAGCCAACGGACAGAAGAGACCCAGTACTTC,CASSQRTEETQYF
TRBV3-1,TRBJ1-3,-,-,TGTGCCAGCAGCCAAGAAGGGACCTCTGGAAACACCATATATTTT,CASSQEGTSGNTIYF